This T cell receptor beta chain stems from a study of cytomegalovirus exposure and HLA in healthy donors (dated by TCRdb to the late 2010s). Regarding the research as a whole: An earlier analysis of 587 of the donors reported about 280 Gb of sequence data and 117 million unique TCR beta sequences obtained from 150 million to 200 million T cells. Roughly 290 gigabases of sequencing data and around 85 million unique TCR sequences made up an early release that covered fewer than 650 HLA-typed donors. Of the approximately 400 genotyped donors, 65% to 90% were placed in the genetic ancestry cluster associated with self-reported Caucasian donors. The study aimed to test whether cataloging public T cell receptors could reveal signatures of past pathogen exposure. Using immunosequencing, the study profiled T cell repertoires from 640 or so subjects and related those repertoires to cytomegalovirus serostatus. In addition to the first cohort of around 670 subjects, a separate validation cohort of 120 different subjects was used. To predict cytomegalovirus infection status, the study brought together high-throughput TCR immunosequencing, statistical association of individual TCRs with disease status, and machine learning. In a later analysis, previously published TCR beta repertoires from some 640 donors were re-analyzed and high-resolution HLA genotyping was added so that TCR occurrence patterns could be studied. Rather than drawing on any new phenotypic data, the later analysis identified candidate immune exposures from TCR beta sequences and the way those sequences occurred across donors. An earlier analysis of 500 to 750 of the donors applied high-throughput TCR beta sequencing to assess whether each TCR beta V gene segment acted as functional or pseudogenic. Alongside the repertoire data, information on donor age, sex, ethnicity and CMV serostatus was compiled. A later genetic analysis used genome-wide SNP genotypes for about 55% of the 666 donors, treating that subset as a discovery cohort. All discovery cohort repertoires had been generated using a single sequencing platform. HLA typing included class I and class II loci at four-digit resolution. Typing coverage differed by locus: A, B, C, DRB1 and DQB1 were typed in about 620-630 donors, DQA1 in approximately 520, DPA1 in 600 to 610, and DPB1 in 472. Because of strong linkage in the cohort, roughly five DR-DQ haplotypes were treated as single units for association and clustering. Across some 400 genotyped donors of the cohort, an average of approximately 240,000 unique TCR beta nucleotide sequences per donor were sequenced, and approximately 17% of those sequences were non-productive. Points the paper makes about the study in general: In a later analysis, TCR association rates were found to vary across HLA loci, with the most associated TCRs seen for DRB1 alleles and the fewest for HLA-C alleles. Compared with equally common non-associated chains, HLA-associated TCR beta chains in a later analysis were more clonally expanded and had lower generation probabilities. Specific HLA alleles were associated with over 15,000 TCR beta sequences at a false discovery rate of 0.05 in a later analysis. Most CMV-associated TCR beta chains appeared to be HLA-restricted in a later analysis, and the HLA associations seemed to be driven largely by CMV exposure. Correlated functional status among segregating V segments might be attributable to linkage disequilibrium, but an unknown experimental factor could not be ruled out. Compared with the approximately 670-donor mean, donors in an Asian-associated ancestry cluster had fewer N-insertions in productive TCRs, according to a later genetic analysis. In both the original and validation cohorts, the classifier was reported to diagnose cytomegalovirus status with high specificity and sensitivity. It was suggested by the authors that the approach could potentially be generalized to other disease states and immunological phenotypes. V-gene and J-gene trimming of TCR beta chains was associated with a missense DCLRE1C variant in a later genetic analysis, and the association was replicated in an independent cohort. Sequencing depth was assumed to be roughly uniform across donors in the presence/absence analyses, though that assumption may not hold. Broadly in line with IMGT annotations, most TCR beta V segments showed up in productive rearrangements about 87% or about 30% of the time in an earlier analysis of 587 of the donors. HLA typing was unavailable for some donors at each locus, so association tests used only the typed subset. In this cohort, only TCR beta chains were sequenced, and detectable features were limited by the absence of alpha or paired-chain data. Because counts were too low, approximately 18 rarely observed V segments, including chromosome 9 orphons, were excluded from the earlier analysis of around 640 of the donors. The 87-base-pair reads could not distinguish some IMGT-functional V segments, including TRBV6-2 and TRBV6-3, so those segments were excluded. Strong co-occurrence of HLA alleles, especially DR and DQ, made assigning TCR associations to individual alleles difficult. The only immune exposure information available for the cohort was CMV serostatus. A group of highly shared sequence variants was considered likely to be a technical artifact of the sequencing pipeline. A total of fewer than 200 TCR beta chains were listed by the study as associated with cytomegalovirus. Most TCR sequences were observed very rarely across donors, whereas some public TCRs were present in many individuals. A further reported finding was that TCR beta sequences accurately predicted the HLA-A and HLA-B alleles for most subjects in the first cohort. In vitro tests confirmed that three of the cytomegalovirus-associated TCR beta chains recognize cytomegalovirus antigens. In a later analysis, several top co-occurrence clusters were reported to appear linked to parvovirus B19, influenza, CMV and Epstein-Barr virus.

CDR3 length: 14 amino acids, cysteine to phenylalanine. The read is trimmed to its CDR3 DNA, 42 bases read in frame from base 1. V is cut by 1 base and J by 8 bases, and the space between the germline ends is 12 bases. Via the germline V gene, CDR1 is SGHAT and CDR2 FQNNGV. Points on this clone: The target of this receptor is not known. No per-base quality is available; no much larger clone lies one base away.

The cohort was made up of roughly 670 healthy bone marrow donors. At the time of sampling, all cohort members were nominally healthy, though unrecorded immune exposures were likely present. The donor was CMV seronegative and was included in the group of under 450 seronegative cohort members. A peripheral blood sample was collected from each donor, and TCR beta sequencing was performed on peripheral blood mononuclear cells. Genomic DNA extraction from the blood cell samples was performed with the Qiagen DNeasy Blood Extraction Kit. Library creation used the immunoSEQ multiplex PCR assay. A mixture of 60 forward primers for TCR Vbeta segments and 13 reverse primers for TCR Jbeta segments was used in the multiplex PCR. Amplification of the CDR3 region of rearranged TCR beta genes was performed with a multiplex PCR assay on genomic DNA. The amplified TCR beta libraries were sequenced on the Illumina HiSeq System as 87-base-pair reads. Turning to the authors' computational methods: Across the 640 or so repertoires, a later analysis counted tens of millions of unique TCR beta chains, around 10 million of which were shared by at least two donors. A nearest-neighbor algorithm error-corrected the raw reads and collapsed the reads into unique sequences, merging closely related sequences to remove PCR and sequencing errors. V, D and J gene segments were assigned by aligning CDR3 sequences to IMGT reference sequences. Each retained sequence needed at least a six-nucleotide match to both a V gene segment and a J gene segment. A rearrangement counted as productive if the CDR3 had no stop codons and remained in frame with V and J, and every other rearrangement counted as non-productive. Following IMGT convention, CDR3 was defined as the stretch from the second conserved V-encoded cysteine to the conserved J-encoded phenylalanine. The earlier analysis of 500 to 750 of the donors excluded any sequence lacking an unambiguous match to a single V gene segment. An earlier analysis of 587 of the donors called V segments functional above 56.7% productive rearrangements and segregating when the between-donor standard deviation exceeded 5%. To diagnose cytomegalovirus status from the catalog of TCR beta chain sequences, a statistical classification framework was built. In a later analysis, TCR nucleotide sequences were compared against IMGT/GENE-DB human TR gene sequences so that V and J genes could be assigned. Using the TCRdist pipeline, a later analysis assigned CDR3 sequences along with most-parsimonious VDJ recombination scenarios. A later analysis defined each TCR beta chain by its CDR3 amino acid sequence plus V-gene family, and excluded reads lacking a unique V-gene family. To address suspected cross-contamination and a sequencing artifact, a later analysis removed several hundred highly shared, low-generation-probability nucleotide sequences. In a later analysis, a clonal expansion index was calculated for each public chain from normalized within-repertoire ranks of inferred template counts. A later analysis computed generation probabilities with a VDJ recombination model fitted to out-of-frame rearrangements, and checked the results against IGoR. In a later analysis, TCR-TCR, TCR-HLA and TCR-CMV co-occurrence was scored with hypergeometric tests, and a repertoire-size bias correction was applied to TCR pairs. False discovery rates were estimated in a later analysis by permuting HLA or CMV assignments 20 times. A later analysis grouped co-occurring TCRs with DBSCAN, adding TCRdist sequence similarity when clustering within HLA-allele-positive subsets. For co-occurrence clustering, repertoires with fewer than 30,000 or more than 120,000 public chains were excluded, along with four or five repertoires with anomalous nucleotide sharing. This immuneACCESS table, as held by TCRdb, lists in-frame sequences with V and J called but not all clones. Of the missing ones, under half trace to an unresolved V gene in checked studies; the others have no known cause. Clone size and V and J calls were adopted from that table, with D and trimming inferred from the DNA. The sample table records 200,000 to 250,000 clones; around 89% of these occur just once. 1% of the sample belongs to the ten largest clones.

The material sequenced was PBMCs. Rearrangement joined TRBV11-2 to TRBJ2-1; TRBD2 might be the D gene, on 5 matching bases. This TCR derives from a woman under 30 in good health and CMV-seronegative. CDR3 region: CASSLGRLAYEQFF. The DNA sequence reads TGTGCCAGCAGCTTAGGGAGGCTAGCTTATGAGCAGTTCTTC.